This TCR beta chain derives from a study of blood T cell repertoires in COVID-19. About the study: T cells, B-cell-depleted T cells, or PBMCs supplied cDNA or gDNA.

Sequencing used immunoSEQ multiplex PCR; TCRdb keeps in-frame clones, though not all of them. Here the sample spans about 75,000 clones, around 84% being singletons. CDR3 size: 16 residues. Trimming cost V 5 bases and J 4 bases, with 22 bases left between them. The germline CDR1 and CDR2 sequences are SGHNT and YYREEE (reference sequence). This receptor was obtained from a woman between 50 and 59 years old with acute or convalescent COVID-19. The genes are TRBV5-4 and TRBJ2-7; D is undetermined. Sequenced input: peripheral blood. DNA for the CDR3: TGTGCCAGCAGACTCGACGGCGGTCCGAAAGAGTACGAGCAGTACTTC. Its protein is CASRLDGGPKEYEQYF. The entire variable domain, with the rest obtained from reference TRBV5-4 and TRBJ2-7, is as follows: ETGVTQSPTHLIKTRGQQVTLRCSSQSGHNTVSWYQQALGQGPQFIFQYYREEENGRGNFPPRFSGLQFPNYSSELNVNALELDDSALYLCASRLDGGPKEYEQYFGPGTRLTVT.